What follows are 26 T cell receptor beta chains derived from one specimen sequenced in a study of cytomegalovirus exposure and HLA in healthy donors. PCR used 60 Vbeta primers and 13 Jbeta primers. Clones were sequenced by immunoSEQ multiplex PCR, and TCRdb holds only the in-frame ones, with some missing. The sample lists approximately 190,000 clones; 81% were seen once. Sample: PBMCs. Source of these receptors: a man aged 35-49 years in good health and CMV-seropositive.

The rearrangement uses TRBV23-1 and TRBJ1-2; TRBD1 aligns across 7 bases. TRBV23-1 falls under the ORF class, with uncertain function. The CDR3 loop spans 17 amino acids. With V trimmed by 8 bases and J by 2 bases, 17 bases remained unmatched. CDR3 sequence (DNA): TGCGCCAGCTTTCCCCCACGCGAGGGGGCCAAGAACTATGGCTACACCTTC. Translated: CASFPPREGAKNYGYTF.

The chain employs TRBV5-6 and TRBJ2-1, with D perhaps TRBD2 (5 bases). CDR1 and CDR2 (germline): SGHDT, YYEEEE. The CDR3 is made up of 16 amino acids. V was trimmed by 4 bases and J by 10 bases, leaving 24 bases between them. The CDR3 here is CASSPSGLTLIGEQFF. The CDR3, as DNA: TGTGCCAGCAGCCCCAGCGGATTAACTCTAATCGGGGAGCAGTTCTTC.

The chain carries TRBV7-3 and TRBJ2-2, with a weak D call TRBD2 (7 bases). The germline V and J ends were trimmed by 3 bases and 3 bases, with 14 bases remaining between them. Germline loops: CDR1 SGHTA, CDR2 FQGTGA. The CDR3 covers 16 residues. CDR3 nucleotide sequence: TGTGCCAGCAGCTTGGGGGGGGGCCGACACACCGGGGAGCTGTTTTTT. Encoded protein: CASSLGGGRHTGELFF.

There are a few counts of this clone. The chain uses TRBV11-1 and TRBJ1-1; TRBD1 matches 8 bases. Germline loops: CDR1 SGHAT, CDR2 FQDESV (reference sequence). Germline trimming cut 3 bases from V and 0 bases from J; bases unmatched to any gene: 9. The CDR3 is made up of 17 amino acids. The CDR3 region has the DNA TGTGCCAGCAGCTTTGGCCGGGACAGGAAAATGAACACTGAAGCTTTCTTT. It specifies CASSFGRDRKMNTEAFF.

The J gene is TRBJ2-5, the V gene TRBV4-2, with 11 bases fitting TRBD2. The CDR3 runs 18 residues. V shed 0 bases, J shed 1 base, and the junction held 7 bases outside the gene matches. CDR1 is LGHNA and CDR2 is YNFKEQ in the germline V gene. CDR3 region: CASSQDALAGASQETQYF. CDR3 coding DNA: TGTGCCAGCAGCCAAGATGCACTAGCGGGGGCTTCCCAAGAGACCCAGTACTTC.

The gene calls are TRBV28 and TRBJ1-1; a possible D gene is TRBD1 (5 bases). The CDR3 contains 14 residues. The germline V gene encodes CDR1 MDHEN and CDR2 SYDVKM. V gave up 6 bases and J gave up 2 bases, with 13 bases separating them. Here the CDR3 reads CASRRGGANTEAFF. The CDR3, as DNA: TGTGCCAGCAGAAGAGGAGGGGCAAACACTGAAGCTTTCTTT.

V gene TRBV9 combines with J gene TRBJ1-6; possible D gene TRBD1, 5 bases. This CDR3 is built from 14 residues. From germline, CDR1 is SGDLS and CDR2 YYNGEE. Trimming cost V 6 bases and J 5 bases, with 12 bases left between them. The CDR3 bases are TGTGCCAGCACCCTGGGACTCAATAATTCACCCCTCCACTTT. Protein: CASTLGLNNSPLHF. The complete variable domain, with remaining parts taken from reference TRBV9 and TRBJ1-6, reads DSGVTQTPKHLITATGQRVTLRCSPRSGDLSVYWYQQSLDQGLQFLIQYYNGEERAKGNILERFSAQQFPDLHSELNLSSLELGDSALYFCASTLGLNNSPLHFGNGTRLTVT.

This rearrangement joins TRBV5-4 to TRBJ2-5; 9 bases agree with TRBD2. Germline loops: CDR1 SGHNT, CDR2 YYREEE (reference sequence). The V segment lost 0 bases and the J segment 5 bases; nucleotides outside the gene matches: 5. There are 15 residues in the CDR3. The CDR3 is CASSLEGGGAETQYF. CDR3 coding DNA: TGTGCCAGCAGCTTGGAGGGCGGGGGGGCGGAGACCCAGTACTTC.

This clone was found a few times. The chain recombines TRBV7-8 with TRBJ1-2, with 7 positions matching TRBD1. There are 13 residues in the CDR3. Looked up from germline, CDR1 is SGHVS and CDR2 is FQNEAQ. V was clipped by 0 bases and J by 7 bases; unmatched bases: 2. The CDR3 bases are TGTGCCAGCAGCTTAGCAGGGGGCGGTGGCTACACCTTC. This codes for CASSLAGGGGYTF.

The chain uses TRBV28 and TRBJ2-1; TRBD2 matches 7 bases. The V segment lost 7 bases and the J segment 7 bases; nucleotides outside the gene matches: 16. The V gene's germline CDR1 is MDHEN and CDR2 SYDVKM. The CDR3 covers 16 residues. The CDR3 region is CASNAYPSAGPNEQFF. CDR3 nucleotides: TGTGCCAGCAATGCATACCCATCAGCGGGGCCGAATGAGCAGTTCTTC.

This chain links TRBV27 with TRBJ2-7; 8 positions agree with TRBD1. The length of the CDR3 is 13 residues. V lost 6 bases, J lost 9 bases, and 10 bases stayed unmatched. Germline CDR1 reads MNHEY; CDR2 reads SMNVEV (reference sequence). DNA of the CDR3: TGTGCCAGCAGCCGACGGGACAGGCCCGGGCAGTACTTC. Its translation is CASSRRDRPGQYF.

The chain links TRBV6-5 to TRBJ2-7; 10 bases match TRBD2. Germline V lookup: CDR1 MNHEY, CDR2 SVGAGI. CDR3 length: 15 amino acids. The V and J ends lost 5 bases and 3 bases, in that order; junction bases with no gene match: 7. CDR3 residues: CASSRLAGANYEQYF. For the CDR3, the DNA is TGTGCCAGCAGTCGTCTAGCGGGAGCTAACTACGAGCAGTACTTC.

This clone has only one observation. This rearrangement joins TRBV5-1 to TRBJ2-1; TRBD2 aligns across 7 bases. V shed 4 bases, J shed 9 bases, and the junction held 10 bases outside the gene matches. The V gene's germline CDR1 is SGHRS and CDR2 YFSETQ. The length of the CDR3 is 14 residues. CDR3 bases: TGCGCCAGCAGCGGGGGGGGAGGAGTCTTTGAGCAGTTCTTC. Protein sequence: CASSGGGGVFEQFF.

The genes are TRBV27 and TRBJ2-5; D uncertain. Germline CDR1 is MNHEY and CDR2 is SMNVEV (reference sequence). Deletions cut 1 base from V and 3 bases from J, with 6 bases between. The CDR3 sequence is 13 residues long. CDR3 DNA: TGTGCCAGCAGTTTATTGGCAGAAGAGACCCAGTACTTC. Translating it yields CASSLLAEETQYF.

The V and J genes are TRBV5-4 and TRBJ2-7, with D possibly TRBD2 on 7 matching bases. Germline loops: CDR1 SGHNT, CDR2 YYREEE (reference sequence). The CDR3 has 15 residues. V dropped 3 bases and J dropped 2 bases, with 15 bases sitting between them. The CDR3 loop is CASSWGGPGAYEQYF. CDR3 nucleotide sequence: TGTGCCAGCAGCTGGGGGGGCCCAGGGGCCTACGAGCAGTACTTC.

This clone was observed a single time. V and J are TRBV4-1 and TRBJ1-1; 7 bases fit TRBD1. The germline gives CDR1 MGHRA, CDR2 YSYEKL. This CDR3 is built from 15 residues. Germline trimming cut 4 bases from V and 0 bases from J; bases unmatched to any gene: 5. The CDR3 sequence is CASSRGQAMNTEAFF. The CDR3 bases are TGCGCCAGCAGCCGCGGACAGGCTATGAACACTGAAGCTTTCTTT.

The chain combines TRBV5-5 with TRBJ1-6, with unresolved D. CDR1 is SGHKS, CDR2 YYEKEE, per germline (reference sequence). The ends were cut back, 2 bases at V and 0 bases at J, with 9 bases in the middle. This CDR3 is built from 16 residues. The CDR3 DNA follows: TGTGCCAGCAGCTTCGGTCGAAGCTCCTATAATTCACCCCTCCACTTT. It is translated as CASSFGRSSYNSPLHF.

This clone was found a few times. The V call is TRBV6-1, the J call TRBJ2-1; 12 nucleotides match TRBD2. Trimming took 10 bases from V and 5 from J; bases not matched to a gene: 3. The CDR3 has 13 residues. From germline, CDR1 is MNHNS and CDR2 SASEGT. The CDR3 DNA reads as TGTGCCACCCTAGCGGGAGGGCACAATGAGCAGTTCTTC. It translates to CATLAGGHNEQFF.

As concerns this clone: A read error may produce the germline difference seen at one junction end. This rearrangement joins TRBV7-9 to TRBJ2-7; D is undetermined. This CDR3 has 14 amino acids. Germline values: CDR1 SEHNR, CDR2 FQNEAQ (reference sequence). The CDR3 loop reads CSSSLGFVTPEQYF. The CDR3, as DNA: TGTTCCAGCAGCTTAGGGTTCGTTACACCCGAGCAGTACTTC.

This sequence joins TRBV28 and TRBJ2-7; 8 bases line up with TRBD1. Per the germline V gene, CDR1 is MDHEN and CDR2 is SYDVKM. CDR3 size: 14 residues. J lost 4 bases, V lost 2 bases, and 4 bases had no gene match. CDR3 in DNA: TGTGCCAGCAGTTTAGGGGACAGGTCTTACGAGCAGTACTTC. Protein product: CASSLGDRSYEQYF.

This chain links TRBV28 with TRBJ2-5, with TRBD2 as a possible D gene (8 bases). V lost 1 base and J lost 4, with 25 bases in between. Germline lookup yields CDR1 MDHEN and CDR2 SYDVKM. CDR3 length equals 19 residues. CDR3 amino acids: CASSLYTGAGLARGETQYF. CDR3 bases: TGTGCCAGCAGTTTATACACAGGGGCCGGACTAGCAAGAGGAGAGACCCAGTACTTC.

The genes are TRBV14 and TRBJ2-7; 7 nucleotides line up with TRBD2. Trimming took 4 bases from V and 5 from J; bases not matched to a gene: 17. Germline-derived CDR1 and CDR2 are SGHDN and FVKESK. The CDR3 has 17 residues. CDR3 sequence reads: CASSRGGLGHLSNEQYF. Written as DNA, the CDR3 is TGTGCCAGCAGCCGCGGAGGACTAGGCCACCTTTCAAACGAGCAGTACTTC.

This clone was seen only once. The CDR3, as DNA: TGTGCCAGCGGGACCGGCGGGACAGGGATTGCTCAGCCCCAGCATTTT. It is translated as CASGTGGTGIAQPQHF. This sequence joins TRBV18 and TRBJ1-5; 9 bases line up with TRBD1. CDR3 length equals 16 residues. The J segment lost 6 bases and the V segment lost 8 bases, leaving 14 bases of the junction unmatched. Germline CDR1 and CDR2: KGHSH and LQKENI.

The CDR3 bases are TGTGCCAGCAGTCCGGGTGGGGGCCCACAGGGAAATGAAAAACTGTTTTTT. Translation gives CASSPGGGPQGNEKLFF. The chain employs TRBV27 and TRBJ1-4, with D possibly matching TRBD1 (6 bases). The germline V gene encodes CDR1 MNHEY and CDR2 SMNVEV (reference sequence). The CDR3 extends over 17 amino acids. With 5 bases removed from V and 5 bases from J, the gap between germline ends came to 21 bases.

J is TRBJ2-1 and V is TRBV5-6; possibly TRBD2 for D (5 bases). The germline V gene encodes CDR1 SGHDT and CDR2 YYEEEE. The CDR3 length is 12 residues. Trimming cost V 5 bases and J 9 bases, with 12 bases left between them. The CDR3 is CASRGTRFEQFF. CDR3 nucleotides: TGTGCCAGCAGGGGAACTAGGTTTGAGCAGTTCTTC.

DNA for the CDR3: TGTGCCAGCAGCGTAGGGGGGGGGTTGGGTCAGCCCCAGCATTTT. It codes for CASSVGGGLGQPQHF. The chain uses TRBV9 and TRBJ1-5, with D perhaps matching TRBD1 (5 bases). The CDR3 contains 15 residues. Germline loops: CDR1 SGDLS, CDR2 YYNGEE. V lost 0 bases and J lost 6, with 13 bases in between.